This passage covers 11 T cell receptor beta chains from one sample sequenced in a study of T cells in Graves' hyperthyroidism and ophthalmopathy (dated by TCRdb to about 2019). The library was made by multiplex PCR. The sequencer was an Illumina HiSeq 2000. The TCR beta CDR3 regions were amplified from the RNA transcripts. The TCR CDR3 was subjected to a first round of RT-PCR using the HTBI primer set and the Qiagen OneStep RT-PCR kit. TCRdb passed the public sequencing reads through fastp at Q25 and MiXCR, retaining productive beta sequences. For every CDR3 protein sequence, its rows merge into one entry that carries the most common genes and DNA. This sample comprises around 180,000 distinct CDR3 sequences, about a sixth of them detected only once. The ten largest clones take up 25% to 30% of the sample. Sequencing was carried out using blood. These receptors originate from a woman in her fifties or sixties with Graves' hyperthyroidism.

Many counts were recorded for this clonotype. V and J are TRBV27 and TRBJ1-1; D gene uncertain. The germline V gene encodes CDR1 MNHEY and CDR2 SMNVEV (reference sequence). With 5 bases removed from V and 3 bases from J, the gap between germline ends came to 13 bases. This CDR3 region has 14 residues. CDR3 bases: TGTGCCAGCAGTGCCTCCGGACGGTACACTGAAGCTTTCTTT. Encoded protein: CASSASGRYTEAFF.

This clonotype was found a few times. This chain joins TRBV10-2 and TRBJ2-1; 9 bases line up with TRBD1. The CDR3 runs to 16 residues. From germline, CDR1 is WSHSY and CDR2 SAAADI. Germline trimming cut 6 bases from V and 0 bases from J; bases unmatched to any gene: 6. CDR3 sequence (DNA): TGCGCCAGCAGACCGACAGGGGGGAGCTCCTACAATGAGCAGTTCTTC. Translated, it gives CASRPTGGSSYNEQFF.

Many counts were recorded for this clonotype. The chain joins TRBV6-5 to TRBJ1-1; 7 bases agree with TRBD1. This CDR3 region has 13 residues. Trimming removed 0 bases from V and 7 bases from J; junction bases left unmatched: 2. Looked up from germline, CDR1 is MNHEY and CDR2 is SVGAGI. CDR3: CASSYSRQGEAFF. The DNA of the CDR3 is TGTGCCAGCAGTTACTCGAGACAGGGTGAAGCTTTCTTT.

The table lists this clonotype with many counts. The gene calls are TRBV7-2 and TRBJ1-1, with D possibly matching TRBD1 (6 bases). Trimming pared 5 bases from V and 11 bases from J, leaving 21 bases between. Germline V gene sequence: CDR1 SGHTA, CDR2 FQGNSA. The length of the CDR3 is 14 residues. The CDR3, as DNA: TGTGCCAGCAGCACGGCCGGGGGGCTAATTGCCGCTTTCTTT. It translates to CASSTAGGLIAAFF.

This clonotype was counted at least ten times. This rearrangement joins TRBV9 to TRBJ1-1; tentatively, D is TRBD1 (5 bases). CDR3 size: 15 residues. Trimming shortened V by 0 bases and J by 11 bases, and 20 bases separated the two germline ends. Germline CDR1 is SGDLS and CDR2 is YYNGEE. CDR3 DNA: TGTGCCAGCAGCGTAGAAGGGACCTCGGCCCGAGAGGCTTTCTTT. Its translation is CASSVEGTSAREAFF.

This clonotype has a handful of counts. The rearrangement links TRBV18 to TRBJ2-1; 11 bases fit TRBD2. This CDR3 region has 17 residues. The germline V gene has CDR1 KGHSH and CDR2 LQKENI. V was clipped by 3 bases and J by 5 bases; unmatched bases: 9. The CDR3 coding sequence is TGTGCCAGCTCACCCCCACGAACTAGCGGGGGACACAATGAGCAGTTCTTC. Translating it yields CASSPPRTSGGHNEQFF.

This clonotype was counted ten times or more. This chain links TRBV28 with TRBJ1-5, with TRBD1 matching over 8 bases. The CDR3 extends over 13 amino acids. CDR1 and CDR2 from the germline V gene are MDHEN and SYDVKM. Germline trimming cut 4 bases from V and 16 bases from J; bases unmatched to any gene: 12. The DNA for the CDR3 is TGTGCCAGCAGTTCACCTTTGGACAGGGTCAATCATTTT. Translated, it gives CASSSPLDRVNHF.

This clonotype has ten or more counts. The chain is built from TRBV28 and TRBJ1-4; 7 bases are shared with TRBD1. Germline CDR1 is MDHEN and CDR2 is SYDVKM. The CDR3 loop spans 13 amino acids. The V and J ends lost 7 bases and 7 bases, in that order; junction bases with no gene match: 6. CDR3 amino acids: CASNRDRGEKLFF. Written as DNA, the CDR3 is TGTGCCAGCAACCGGGACAGAGGTGAAAAACTGTTTTTT.

This clonotype was found a few times. The rearrangement uses TRBV15 and TRBJ2-3; perhaps TRBD2 as D (5 bases). The CDR3 runs to 14 residues. Trimming stripped 7 bases from V and 6 bases from J, with 17 bases between. Germline V gene sequence: CDR1 LNHNV, CDR2 YYDKDF (reference sequence). The CDR3 DNA follows: TGTGCCACCAAACCACGTCCCTGGGAGGATACGCAGTATTTT. Its protein product is CATKPRPWEDTQYF.

This clonotype showed up many times. The V and J genes are TRBV2 and TRBJ1-2, with TRBD1 matching 8 bases. V was pared by 4 bases and J by 6 bases, with 4 bases of the junction left unmatched. The CDR3 contains 13 residues. Germline values: CDR1 SNHLY, CDR2 FYNNEI. In DNA form, the CDR3 reads TGTGCCAGCAGTGCTCAGGGGGCCGATGGCTACACCTTC. Protein sequence: CASSAQGADGYTF.

This chain uses TRBV5-1 with TRBJ2-1; TRBD1 agrees at 9 bases. The CDR3 totals 15 residues. Germline V gene sequence: CDR1 SGHRS, CDR2 YFSETQ. The J segment lost 4 bases and the V segment lost 4 bases, leaving 6 bases of the junction unmatched. CDR3 nucleotide sequence: TGCGCCAGCAGCCTCGGGACAGGGAATTACAATGAGCAGTTCTTC. Translated: CASSLGTGNYNEQFF.